The present T cell receptor (beta chain) was sequenced within a study of OX40 agonist ivuxolimab in advanced cancers. About the research overall: As their treatment, patients were administered ivuxolimab, an agonistic anti-OX40 (CD134) antibody. Therapy given before enrollment (anti-PD-1, anti-PD-L1 or anti-CTLA-4) was allowed, and 40% had some.

This CDR3 region has 13 residues. Trimming removed 5 bases at V and 4 bases at J, with 8 bases between. CDR1 SEHNR and CDR2 FQNEAQ come from the germline V gene (reference sequence). TCRdb keeps only in-frame clones here, not all; method: immunoSEQ multiplex PCR. The sample records roughly 46,000 clones, 80% to 90% being singletons. The origin of this receptor is an adult with an advanced solid tumor such as melanoma, head and neck, liver or kidney cancer. The source was CD4+ or CD8+ T cells sorted from blood, collected in a trial of the OX40 agonist ivuxolimab. The J gene is TRBJ2-2, the V gene TRBV7-9, with D uncertain. Written as DNA, the CDR3 is TGTGCCAGCAGCGTTACAGTCACCGGGGAGCTGTTTTTT. Its protein is CASSVTVTGELFF.